What follows are 5 T cell receptor beta chains derived from one specimen sequenced in a study of T cell responses to AZD1222 COVID-19 vaccine. The table came from immunoSEQ multiplex PCR; TCRdb's copy has only in-frame clones and leaves some out. The sample contains about 70,000 clones, 83% of which appear only once. This material consisted of peripheral blood, taken 28 days after the second AZD1222 dose. The source of these receptors is an adult who received the AZD1222 COVID-19 vaccine.

J is TRBJ2-7 and V is TRBV2, with D perhaps matching TRBD2 (5 bases). The V and J ends lost 3 bases and 2 bases respectively, with 17 bases between them. The CDR3 extends over 16 amino acids. Per germline, CDR1 SNHLY and CDR2 FYNNEI. The CDR3 nucleotides are TGTGCCAGCAGTGAGGTTGAGGGAATTGGGGCCTACGAGCAGTACTTC. Translated: CASSEVEGIGAYEQYF.

The gene calls are TRBV12-3 or TRBV12-4 and TRBJ1-2; a weak D match, TRBD1 (6 bases). The CDR3 has 13 amino acids. V lost 6 bases and J 4 bases, leaving 12 bases between the germline ends. This CDR3 is CASRPGVGYGYTF. In nucleotides, the CDR3 is TGTGCCAGCAGACCAGGGGTGGGCTATGGCTACACCTTC.

V usage is TRBV6-1 and J usage is TRBJ1-2; D ambiguous. Germline values: CDR1 MNHNS, CDR2 SASEGT. This CDR3 comprises 13 residues. V gave up 3 bases and J gave up 5 bases, with 10 bases separating them. The CDR3 sequence is CASSEVFVYGYTF. CDR3 nucleotides: TGTGCCAGCAGTGAGGTTTTCGTTTATGGCTACACCTTC.

This clone has only a few counts. This sequence joins TRBV29-1 and TRBJ1-1; unclear D gene. CDR3 size: 15 residues. Deletions cut 4 bases from V and 0 bases from J, with 15 bases between. The germline CDR1 and CDR2 sequences are SQVTM and ANQGSEA. CDR3 residues: CSVGPGWAMNTEAFF. CDR3 coding DNA: TGCAGCGTTGGCCCCGGGTGGGCCATGAACACTGAAGCTTTCTTT.

V usage is TRBV13 and J usage is TRBJ1-4, with 10 bases matching TRBD1. The CDR3 sequence is 17 residues long. Germline CDR1 and CDR2: PRHDT and FYEKMQ (reference sequence). The V segment lost 5 bases and the J segment 7 bases; nucleotides outside the gene matches: 13. CDR3 DNA sequence: TGTGCCAGCAGCCCGCTCGGGGACAGGGGACCTGGTGAAAAACTGTTTTTT. It encodes CASSPLGDRGPGEKLFF.